This T cell receptor (beta chain) is from a study of T-cell reconstitution after alpha-beta-depleted transplantation in children. Germline trimming cut 0 bases from V and 2 bases from J; bases unmatched to any gene: 7. There are 17 residues in the CDR3. CDR1 SGHRS and CDR2 YFSETQ come from the germline V gene. Overall study results and limits: Newly made T cells mostly supplied T-cell counts and diversity one year after transplant. Where alpha-beta T cells came from about two months after transplant was reportedly several hundred expanded graft clones.

Unique molecular identifiers were built into the TCRbeta library. TCRdb re-called the PCR reads with MiXCR, one entry per CDR3 protein. This sample has around 78,000 distinct CDR3 sequences, with 13% to 15% found just once. As for this clonotype: Its cognate antigen is unknown.

The V gene is TRBV5-1, the J gene TRBJ2-7, with 11 bases fitting TRBD2. The TCR originated in a male patient between 2 and 9 years old who had a stem cell transplant for acute lymphoblastic leukemia, so the T cells may come from the graft donor. Material: PBMCs, mostly from graft donor cells, obtained 180 days after TCRalphabeta/CD19-depleted stem cell transplant. The CDR3 loop reads CASSLDQTSGAPYEQYF. The CDR3 region has the DNA TGCGCCAGCAGCTTGGACCAGACTAGCGGGGCCCCCTACGAGCAGTACTTC.